The entry below describes one TCR beta chain. Its cognate antigen has yet to be identified. No much larger clonotype is one base removed from it; base qualities were not supplied. The record originates from a study of control samples from healthy donors and cancer patients (TCRdb year 2020). The library was prepared using the immunoSEQ multiplex PCR assay. Sourced from immuneACCESS, this table was stored by TCRdb with only in-frame sequences that have V and J called. A share of the clones is absent; for the studies checked, an unresolved V gene accounts for under half, and the remainder has no known explanation. This sample lists approximately 20,000 clones; around 83% were detected once. The biggest ten clones account for around 10% of the sample. This TCR was sampled from an older woman with colorectal cancer. What was sequenced was PBMCs.

In nucleotides, the sequence is TGTGCCAGTAGTATAGCGGCAGGGGGCGGGTACGAGCAGTACTTC. The resulting protein is CASSIAAGGGYEQYF. Rearrangement joined TRBV19 to TRBJ2-7; the junction holds 8 bases that match TRBD1. Taken from the germline V gene (reference sequence), the CDR1 and CDR2 loops are LNHDA and SQIVND. The CDR3 spans 15 residues, from the cysteine through the phenylalanine. Only CDR3 DNA remains: 45 bases, in frame from the first base. Trimming leaves V shorter by 1 base and J shorter by 4 bases, with the junction holding 6 bases beyond the gene matches.